Detailed here is one T cell receptor (beta chain). Its antigen is still unknown. The data are from a study of graft-versus-host responses after intestinal transplantation. Findings of the study overall: Analysis identified GvH clones in recipient marrow, with some appearing first in ileum or blood.

The method was immunoSEQ multiplex PCR; TCRdb's version includes in-frame clones alone and lacks a portion of them. The sample consists of 80,000 or so clones, approximately 90% of them appearing once. The J segment lost 1 base and the V segment lost 6 bases, leaving 4 bases of the junction unmatched. Looked up from germline, CDR1 is SGHTA and CDR2 is FQGTGA. This CDR3 is built from 15 residues. Sequences were derived from PBMCs, sampled 98 days after intestinal transplantation. The chain links TRBV7-3 to TRBJ2-3, with 10 bases that match TRBD2. The TCR comes from a human patient who received an intestinal transplant, so some T cells may come from the graft donor. CDR3 residues: CASRTGTSGTDTQYF. In nucleotides, the CDR3 is TGTGCCAGCAGGACCGGGACTAGCGGCACAGATACGCAGTATTTT. Combining the CDR3 with reference TRBV7-3 and TRBJ2-3 gives the whole variable domain GAGVSQTPSNKVTEKGKYVELRCDPISGHTALYWYRQSLGQGPEFLIYFQGTGAADDSGLPNDRFFAVRPEGSVSTLKIQRTERGDSAVYLCASRTGTSGTDTQYFGPGTRLTVL.